This T cell receptor (beta chain) was identified in a study of memory CD4+ T cells and cytomegalovirus serostatus. Study-level findings and limits: Median bootstrapped AUC for CMV status was about 0.94 originally, roughly 0.92 US-trained.

The sort gate was single viable CD3+CD4+CD8-CD45RO+ cells for memory CD4+ T cells. CDR1 is LGHNA, CDR2 YSLEER, per germline. V gave up 1 base and J gave up 2 bases, with 12 bases separating them. The CDR3 is made up of 15 amino acids. Details on this clone: The antigen remains unidentified.

The repertoire was sequenced with immunoSEQ multiplex PCR; TCRdb's copy has only in-frame clones and lacks some. The repertoire holds approximately 74,000 clones, with 75% to 80% as singletons. The source of this sequence is an adult in good health and CMV-seropositive. The source material was memory CD4+ T cells from blood. The chain couples TRBV4-3 to TRBJ2-7, with unresolved D. The CDR3 reads CASSQGVLGTYEQYF. CDR3 nucleotide sequence: TGCGCCAGCAGCCAAGGCGTCCTGGGAACCTACGAGCAGTACTTC.